This TCR beta chain was sequenced for a study of OX40 agonist ivuxolimab in advanced cancers. This clone was picked up a small number of times. Some clones are missing from TCRdb's copy, which holds only in-frame ones; the method was immunoSEQ multiplex PCR. The sample records approximately 60,000 clones, 84% being singletons. CDR1 and CDR2 from the germline V gene are MGHRA and YSYEKL. CDR3 length: 17 amino acids. Trimming shortened V by 3 bases and J by 0 bases, and 14 bases separated the two germline ends. The V gene is TRBV4-1, the J gene TRBJ2-2; either TRBD1 or TRBD2 may fit D (7 bases each). Sequenced here: CD4+ or CD8+ T cells sorted from blood, sampled in a trial of the OX40 agonist ivuxolimab. This clonotype was obtained from an adult with an advanced solid tumor such as melanoma, head and neck, liver or kidney cancer. CDR3 bases: TGCGCCAGCAGCCAGGGAGGGGGACAGACGAACACCGGGGAGCTGTTTTTT. Encoded protein: CASSQGGGQTNTGELFF.